These T cell receptor beta chains were read from a single sample in a study of cytomegalovirus exposure and HLA in healthy donors. Profiled with immunoSEQ multiplex PCR; TCRdb holds only in-frame clones, not every one. Of about 110,000 clones listed, 85% to 90% are singletons. The sequenced material came from PBMCs. The receptors come from a woman under 30 in good health and CMV-seronegative. CDR3s include the opening cysteine and the closing phenylalanine or tryptophan. A D gene is named only where the DNA matches it firmly. Clone size is shown for a subset of rows, as once, few, many or a class of expanded clone.

v_call: TRBV7-9
j_call: TRBJ1-3
d_call: .
clone_size: .
cdr3_nt: TGTGCCAGCAGCTTCACAGGGAGCAGTCGAAACACCATATATTTT
cdr3_aa: CASSFTGSSRNTIYF

v_call: TRBV7-9
j_call: TRBJ1-2
d_call: .
clone_size: .
cdr3_nt: TGTGCCAGCAGCGGGAGACCTAACTATGGCTACACCTTC
cdr3_aa: CASSGRPNYGYTF

v_call: TRBV7-9
j_call: TRBJ2-7
d_call: .
clone_size: .
cdr3_nt: TGTGCCAGCAGCGTTTCCTCAGGGGAGCAGTACTTC
cdr3_aa: CASSVSSGEQYF

v_call: TRBV4-1
j_call: TRBJ1-4
d_call: .
clone_size: .
cdr3_nt: TGCGCCAGCAGCCTAACCGGACTCAATGAAAAACTGTTTTTT
cdr3_aa: CASSLTGLNEKLFF

v_call: TRBV14
j_call: TRBJ1-2
d_call: .
clone_size: .
cdr3_nt: TGTGCCAGCAGTCGGACAGTCTATGGCTACACCTTC
cdr3_aa: CASSRTVYGYTF

v_call: TRBV4-2
j_call: TRBJ2-6
d_call: .
clone_size: .
cdr3_nt: TGTGCCAGCAGCCAAGCGCATAGCCCACCTGGGGCCAACGTCCTGACTTTC
cdr3_aa: CASSQAHSPPGANVLTF

v_call: TRBV7-7
j_call: TRBJ2-3
d_call: TRBD2
clone_size: .
cdr3_nt: TGTGCCAGCAGCTCGTCTAGCGGGAGGACAGATACGCAGTATTTT
cdr3_aa: CASSSSSGRTDTQYF

v_call: TRBV7-3
j_call: TRBJ2-2
d_call: TRBD2
clone_size: .
cdr3_nt: TGTGCCAGCAGCTTAAGCCAAACTGGCGGGGGGACCGGGGAGCTGTTTTTT
cdr3_aa: CASSLSQTGGGTGELFF

v_call: TRBV7-9
j_call: TRBJ2-7
d_call: TRBD1
clone_size: .
cdr3_nt: TGTGCCAGCAGCTTAAGGGACAGCTATTACGAGCAGTACTTC
cdr3_aa: CASSLRDSYYEQYF

v_call: TRBV5-1
j_call: TRBJ1-4
d_call: .
clone_size: .
cdr3_nt: TGCGCCAGCAGCTTGGGCGGGGTAAGAAGTTATGAAAAACTGTTTTTT
cdr3_aa: CASSLGGVRSYEKLFF

v_call: TRBV25-1
j_call: TRBJ2-3
d_call: .
clone_size: .
cdr3_nt: TGTGCCAGCCATCGCGACAACACAGATACGCAGTATTTT
cdr3_aa: CASHRDNTDTQYF

v_call: TRBV7-9
j_call: TRBJ2-7
d_call: .
clone_size: .
cdr3_nt: TGTGCCAGCAGCCCAGGGCCGTCTACCGACGAGCAGTACTTC
cdr3_aa: CASSPGPSTDEQYF

v_call: TRBV5-1
j_call: TRBJ2-7
d_call: TRBD2
clone_size: .
cdr3_nt: TGCGCCAGCAGCTTGAAGTTAGGCGGGGGGGCCAGGGACGAGCAGTACTTC
cdr3_aa: CASSLKLGGGARDEQYF

v_call: TRBV11-2
j_call: TRBJ2-7
d_call: .
clone_size: .
cdr3_nt: TGTGCCAGCGGCCAGGGCTCCTACGAGCAGTACTTC
cdr3_aa: CASGQGSYEQYF

v_call: TRBV9
j_call: TRBJ1-2
d_call: .
clone_size: .
cdr3_nt: TGTGCCAGCAGCGTACTTGCAGGGTTGGGTGGCTACACCTTC
cdr3_aa: CASSVLAGLGGYTF

v_call: TRBV20-1
j_call: TRBJ2-7
d_call: .
clone_size: .
cdr3_nt: TGCAGTGCTAGATCGTACGAGCAGTACTTC
cdr3_aa: CSARSYEQYF

v_call: TRBV19
j_call: TRBJ1-2
d_call: TRBD1
clone_size: few
cdr3_nt: TGTGCCAGTAGTCCTAATCCTCTCCGGGACAGGGGATATGGCTACACCTTC
cdr3_aa: CASSPNPLRDRGYGYTF

v_call: TRBV11-2
j_call: TRBJ1-1
d_call: .
clone_size: .
cdr3_nt: TGTGCCAGCTCGGTGGGGGGGGCGGGCACTGAAGCTTTCTTT
cdr3_aa: CASSVGGAGTEAFF

v_call: TRBV16
j_call: TRBJ2-3
d_call: TRBD2
clone_size: few
cdr3_nt: TGTGCCAGCAGCCAACCAGCGGGAACAGATACGCAGTATTTT
cdr3_aa: CASSQPAGTDTQYF

v_call: TRBV7-3
j_call: TRBJ2-5
d_call: TRBD2
clone_size: .
cdr3_nt: TGTGCCAGCAGCTTAACACGGGAGGCCGGGGAGACCCAGTACTTC
cdr3_aa: CASSLTREAGETQYF

v_call: TRBV6-5
j_call: TRBJ2-7
d_call: TRBD1
clone_size: .
cdr3_nt: TGTGCCAGCAGTTACACGGGACAGGGATACTACGAGCAGTACTTC
cdr3_aa: CASSYTGQGYYEQYF

v_call: TRBV7-8
j_call: TRBJ1-2
d_call: .
clone_size: .
cdr3_nt: TGTGCCAGCAGCGCCTTCGGGGGTGGGAGTAACTATGGCTACACCTTC
cdr3_aa: CASSAFGGGSNYGYTF

v_call: TRBV5-4
j_call: TRBJ2-1
d_call: .
clone_size: .
cdr3_nt: TGTGCCAGCAGCCGCGGACAAGGGGCGTACAATGAGCAGTTCTTC
cdr3_aa: CASSRGQGAYNEQFF

v_call: TRBV7-2
j_call: TRBJ2-2
d_call: .
clone_size: .
cdr3_nt: TGTGCCAGCAGCTTAGCGCGCAGGGATCGTGAGCTGTTTTTT
cdr3_aa: CASSLARRDRELFF

v_call: TRBV5-1
j_call: TRBJ2-7
d_call: .
clone_size: .
cdr3_nt: TGCGCCAGCAGCTTGGATACTAGCCGGAGCTCCTACGAGCAGTACTTC
cdr3_aa: CASSLDTSRSSYEQYF

v_call: TRBV7-8
j_call: TRBJ2-7
d_call: .
clone_size: .
cdr3_nt: TGTGCCAGCAGCTTATCCGTGGGGGGATCCTACGAGCAGTACTTC
cdr3_aa: CASSLSVGGSYEQYF

v_call: TRBV6-5
j_call: TRBJ2-3
d_call: .
clone_size: once
cdr3_nt: TGTGCCAGCAGTTATCCTCCAGATACGCAGTATTTT
cdr3_aa: CASSYPPDTQYF

v_call: TRBV9
j_call: TRBJ1-3
d_call: .
clone_size: .
cdr3_nt: TGTGCCAGCAGCGCCCCCTCTGGCCGGGATGCTGGAAACACCATATATTTT
cdr3_aa: CASSAPSGRDAGNTIYF

v_call: TRBV28
j_call: TRBJ1-1
d_call: TRBD1
clone_size: .
cdr3_nt: TGTGCCAGCAGACAGGGGGCGATAAGAGCTTTCTTT
cdr3_aa: CASRQGAIRAFF

v_call: TRBV4-3
j_call: TRBJ2-3
d_call: TRBD1
clone_size: once
cdr3_nt: TGCGCCAGCAGCCGGGCCTCGGGCAGGGGGCAATATACGCAGTATTTT
cdr3_aa: CASSRASGRGQYTQYF

v_call: TRBV7-2
j_call: TRBJ1-5
d_call: .
clone_size: .
cdr3_nt: TGTGCCAGCAGCCTTGGACTGAACAATCAGCCCCAGCATTTT
cdr3_aa: CASSLGLNNQPQHF

v_call: TRBV7-6
j_call: TRBJ1-6
d_call: .
clone_size: .
cdr3_nt: TGTGCCAGCAGCGCCAGGGAAAGTAGTTCACCCCTCCACTTT
cdr3_aa: CASSARESSSPLHF

v_call: TRBV27
j_call: TRBJ2-3
d_call: .
clone_size: .
cdr3_nt: TGTGCCAGCAAGCTTCCGTACACAGATACGCAGTATTTT
cdr3_aa: CASKLPYTDTQYF

v_call: TRBV9
j_call: TRBJ2-3
d_call: .
clone_size: .
cdr3_nt: TGTGCCAGCAGCGTAGGGACAAATCGACCTAGCACAGATACGCAGTATTTT
cdr3_aa: CASSVGTNRPSTDTQYF

v_call: TRBV7-2
j_call: TRBJ2-5
d_call: .
clone_size: once
cdr3_nt: TGTGCCAGCAGCGTATTTGAGACCCAGTACTTC
cdr3_aa: CASSVFETQYF

v_call: TRBV5-1
j_call: TRBJ2-7
d_call: .
clone_size: .
cdr3_nt: TGCGCCAGCAGCTTGGAACTCCTGGGAGAGGGCGAGCAGTACTTC
cdr3_aa: CASSLELLGEGEQYF

v_call: TRBV11-2
j_call: TRBJ2-3
d_call: .
clone_size: .
cdr3_nt: TGTGCCAGCACCGGTACAGATACGCAGTATTTT
cdr3_aa: CASTGTDTQYF

v_call: TRBV19
j_call: TRBJ1-1
d_call: .
clone_size: .
cdr3_nt: TGTGCCAGTAGTCTACAGGTTACTGAGAACACTGAAGCTTTCTTT
cdr3_aa: CASSLQVTENTEAFF

v_call: TRBV15
j_call: TRBJ2-5
d_call: .
clone_size: .
cdr3_nt: TGTGCCACCAGCCCCCTAAAGCTCTGGGAGACCCAGTACTTC
cdr3_aa: CATSPLKLWETQYF

v_call: TRBV7-2
j_call: TRBJ2-1
d_call: TRBD2
clone_size: .
cdr3_nt: TGTGCCAGCAGCTTAAGACTAGCTTTCGATGAGCAGTTCTTC
cdr3_aa: CASSLRLAFDEQFF

v_call: TRBV5-1
j_call: TRBJ1-4
d_call: TRBD1
clone_size: .
cdr3_nt: TGCGCCAGCAGCTCGGGACAGTATGCAACTAATGAAAAACTGTTTTTT
cdr3_aa: CASSSGQYATNEKLFF

v_call: TRBV6-5
j_call: TRBJ1-1
d_call: .
clone_size: .
cdr3_nt: TGTGCCAGCGGGCAGGGCATAACTGAAGCTTTCTTT
cdr3_aa: CASGQGITEAFF

v_call: TRBV18
j_call: TRBJ2-2
d_call: TRBD2
clone_size: .
cdr3_nt: TGTGCCAGCTCACCCCAGCGGGGGGGCGACACCGGGGAGCTGTTTTTT
cdr3_aa: CASSPQRGGDTGELFF

v_call: TRBV10-3
j_call: TRBJ1-1
d_call: TRBD1
clone_size: .
cdr3_nt: TGTGCCATCAAAGGGGGCGCCGGGGCTGAAGCTTTCTTT
cdr3_aa: CAIKGGAGAEAFF

v_call: TRBV5-1
j_call: TRBJ1-1
d_call: .
clone_size: .
cdr3_nt: TGCGCCAGCACTCAGGGGAGCATGAACACTGAAGCTTTCTTT
cdr3_aa: CASTQGSMNTEAFF

v_call: TRBV2
j_call: TRBJ1-2
d_call: TRBD1
clone_size: .
cdr3_nt: TGTGCCAGCAGTACCTCAGAACGGACAGGGACCCTCAACTATGGCTACACCTTC
cdr3_aa: CASSTSERTGTLNYGYTF

v_call: TRBV19
j_call: TRBJ1-1
d_call: .
clone_size: .
cdr3_nt: TGTGCCAGTAGGCGCCGGGACACCAGGACTGAAGCTTTCTTT
cdr3_aa: CASRRRDTRTEAFF

v_call: TRBV2
j_call: TRBJ2-5
d_call: .
clone_size: few
cdr3_nt: TGTGCCAGCGCGGGACTCGCCCAAGAGACCCAGTACTTC
cdr3_aa: CASAGLAQETQYF

v_call: TRBV28
j_call: TRBJ1-2
d_call: .
clone_size: once
cdr3_nt: TGTGCCAGCATCCCCAGGGACTATGGCTACACCTTC
cdr3_aa: CASIPRDYGYTF

v_call: TRBV13
j_call: TRBJ2-3
d_call: .
clone_size: .
cdr3_nt: TGTGCCAGCAGCTTAACCATAAACAGGGACACAGATACGCAGTATTTT
cdr3_aa: CASSLTINRDTDTQYF

v_call: TRBV9
j_call: TRBJ1-2
d_call: TRBD1
clone_size: .
cdr3_nt: TGTGCCAGCAGCGTTAGGGGGGACAGGGCCTACTATGGCTACACCTTC
cdr3_aa: CASSVRGDRAYYGYTF

v_call: TRBV11-2
j_call: TRBJ2-7
d_call: TRBD1
clone_size: .
cdr3_nt: TGTGCCAGCAGCCCGGGACAGGGGCTGGGGCAGTACTTC
cdr3_aa: CASSPGQGLGQYF

v_call: TRBV19
j_call: TRBJ2-7
d_call: TRBD2
clone_size: .
cdr3_nt: TGTGCCAGTAGTATTGGACTAGCGGGAGCCTACGAGCAGTACTTC
cdr3_aa: CASSIGLAGAYEQYF